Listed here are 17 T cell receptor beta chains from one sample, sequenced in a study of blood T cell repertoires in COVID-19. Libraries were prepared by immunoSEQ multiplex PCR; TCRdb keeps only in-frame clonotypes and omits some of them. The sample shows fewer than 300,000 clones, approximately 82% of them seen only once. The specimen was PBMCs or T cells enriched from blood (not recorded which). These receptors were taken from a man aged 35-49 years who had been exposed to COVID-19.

In nucleotides, the CDR3 is TGTGCCAGCAGCCCGCGCGGGGTACAGGGGAACTATGGCTACACCTTC. This codes for CASSPRGVQGNYGYTF. This chain connects TRBV5-5 to TRBJ1-2; TRBD1 aligns across 7 bases. Germline V gives CDR1 SGHKS, CDR2 YYEKEE (reference sequence). The V and J ends lost 4 bases and 2 bases, in that order; junction bases with no gene match: 11. The CDR3 runs to 16 residues. Full variable domain (outside the CDR3, taken from reference TRBV5-5 and TRBJ1-2): DAGVTQSPTHLIKTRGQQVTLRCSPISGHKSVSWYQQVLGQGPQFIFQYYEKEERGRGNFPDRFSARQFPNYSSELNVNALLLGDSALYLCASSPRGVQGNYGYTFGSGTRLTVV.

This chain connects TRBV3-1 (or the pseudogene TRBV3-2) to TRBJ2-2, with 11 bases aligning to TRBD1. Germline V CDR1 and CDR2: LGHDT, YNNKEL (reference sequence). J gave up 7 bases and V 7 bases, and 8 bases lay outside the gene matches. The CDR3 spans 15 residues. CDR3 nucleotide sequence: TGTGCCAGCACCGCCGGACAGGGGGCGATCGGGGAGCTGTTTTTT. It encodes CASTAGQGAIGELFF.

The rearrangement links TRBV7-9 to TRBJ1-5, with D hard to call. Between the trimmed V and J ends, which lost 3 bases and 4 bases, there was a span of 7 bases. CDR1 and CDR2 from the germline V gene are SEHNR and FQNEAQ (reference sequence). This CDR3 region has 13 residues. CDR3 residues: CASSFQLNQPQHF. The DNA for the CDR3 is TGTGCCAGCAGCTTCCAGTTAAATCAGCCCCAGCATTTT. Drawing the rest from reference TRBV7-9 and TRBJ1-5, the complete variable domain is DTGVSQNPRHKITKRGQNVTFRCDPISEHNRLYWYRQTLGQGPEFLTYFQNEAQLEKSRLLSDRFSAERPKGSFSTLEIQRTEQGDSAMYLCASSFQLNQPQHFGDGTRLSIL.

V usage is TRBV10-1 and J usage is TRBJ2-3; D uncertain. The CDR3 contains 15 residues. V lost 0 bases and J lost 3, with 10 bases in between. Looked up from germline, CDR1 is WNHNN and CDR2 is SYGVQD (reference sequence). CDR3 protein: CASSESARGTDTQYF. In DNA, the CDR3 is TGCGCCAGCAGTGAGTCGGCTAGAGGAACAGATACGCAGTATTTT.

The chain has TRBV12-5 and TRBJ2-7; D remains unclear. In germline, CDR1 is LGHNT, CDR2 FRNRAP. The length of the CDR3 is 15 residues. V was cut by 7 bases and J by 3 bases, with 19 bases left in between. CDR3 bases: TGTGCTAGTGCCCCACCATCCGCGGTAAACTACGAGCAGTACTTC. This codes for CASAPPSAVNYEQYF.

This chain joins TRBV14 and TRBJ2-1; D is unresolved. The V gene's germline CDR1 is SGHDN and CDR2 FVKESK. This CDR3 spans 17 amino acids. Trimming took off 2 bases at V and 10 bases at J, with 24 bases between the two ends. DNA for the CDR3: TGTGCCAGCAGCCAACCCAATGGCCTCTCGCTTAATTGGGAGCAGTTCTTC. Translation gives CASSQPNGLSLNWEQFF.

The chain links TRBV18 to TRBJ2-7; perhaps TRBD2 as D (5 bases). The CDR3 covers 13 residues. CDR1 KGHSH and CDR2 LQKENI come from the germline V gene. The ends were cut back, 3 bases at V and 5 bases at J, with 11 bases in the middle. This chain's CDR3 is CASSPREGDEQYF. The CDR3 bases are TGTGCCAGCTCACCCCGTGAGGGAGACGAGCAGTACTTC.

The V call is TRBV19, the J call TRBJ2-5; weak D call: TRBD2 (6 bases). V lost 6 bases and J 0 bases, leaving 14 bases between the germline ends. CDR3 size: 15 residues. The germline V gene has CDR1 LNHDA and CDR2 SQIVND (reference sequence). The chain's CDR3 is CASRGLEGYQETQYF. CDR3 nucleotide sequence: TGTGCCAGTAGGGGTCTGGAGGGGTACCAAGAGACCCAGTACTTC.

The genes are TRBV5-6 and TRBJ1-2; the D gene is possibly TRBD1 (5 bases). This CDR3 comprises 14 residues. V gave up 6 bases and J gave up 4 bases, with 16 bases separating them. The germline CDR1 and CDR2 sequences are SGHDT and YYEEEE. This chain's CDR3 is CASIYGGRRYGYTF. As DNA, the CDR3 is TGTGCCAGCATTTACGGGGGAAGGCGCTATGGCTACACCTTC.

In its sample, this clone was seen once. The DNA for the CDR3 is TGCGCCAGCAGTGTACTAGCGGGAGTTTCCAATGAGCAGTTCTTC. Its protein is CASSVLAGVSNEQFF. The chain carries TRBV10-2 and TRBJ2-1; 11 bases match TRBD2. With 4 bases clipped from V and 6 bases from J, the junction kept 5 bases outside the gene matches. The CDR3 is 15 amino acids. Per germline, CDR1 WSHSY and CDR2 SAAADI.

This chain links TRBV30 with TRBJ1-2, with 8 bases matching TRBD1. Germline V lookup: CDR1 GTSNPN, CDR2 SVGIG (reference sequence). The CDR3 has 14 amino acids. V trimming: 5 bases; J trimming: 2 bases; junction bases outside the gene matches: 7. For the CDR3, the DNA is TGTGCCTGGTCAACCGGACAGGGAAACTATGGCTACACCTTC. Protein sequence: CAWSTGQGNYGYTF.

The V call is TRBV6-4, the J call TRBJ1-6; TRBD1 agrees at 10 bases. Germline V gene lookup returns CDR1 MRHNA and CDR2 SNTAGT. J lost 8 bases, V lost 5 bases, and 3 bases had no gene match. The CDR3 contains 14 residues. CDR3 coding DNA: TGTGCCAGCAGTAGGACAGGGGGGGATTCACCCCTCCACTTT. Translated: CASSRTGGDSPLHF.

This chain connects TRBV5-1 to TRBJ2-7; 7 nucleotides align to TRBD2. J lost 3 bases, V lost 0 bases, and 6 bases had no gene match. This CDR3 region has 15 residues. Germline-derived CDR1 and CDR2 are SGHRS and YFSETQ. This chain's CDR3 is CASSLGSGTNYEQYF. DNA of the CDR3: TGCGCCAGCAGCTTGGGAAGCGGGACTAACTACGAGCAGTACTTC.

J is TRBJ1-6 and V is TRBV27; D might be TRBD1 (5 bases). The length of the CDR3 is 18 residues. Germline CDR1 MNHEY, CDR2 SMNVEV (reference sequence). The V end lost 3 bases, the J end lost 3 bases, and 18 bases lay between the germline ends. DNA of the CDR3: TGTGCCAGCAGTTTCCCTCCCACAGGAGTGCGCTATAATTCACCCCTCCACTTT. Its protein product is CASSFPPTGVRYNSPLHF.

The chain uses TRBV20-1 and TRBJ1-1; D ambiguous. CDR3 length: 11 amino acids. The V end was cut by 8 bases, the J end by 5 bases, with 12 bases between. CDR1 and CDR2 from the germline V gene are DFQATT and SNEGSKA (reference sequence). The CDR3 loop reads CSSASGTEAFF. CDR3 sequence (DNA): TGCAGTTCCGCATCGGGGACTGAAGCTTTCTTT.

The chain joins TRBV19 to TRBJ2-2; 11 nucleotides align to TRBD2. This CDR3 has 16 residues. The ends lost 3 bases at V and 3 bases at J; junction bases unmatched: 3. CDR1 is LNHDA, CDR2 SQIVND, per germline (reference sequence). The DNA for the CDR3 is TGTGCCAGTAGTATTACTAGCGGGGGATACACCGGGGAGCTGTTTTTT. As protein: CASSITSGGYTGELFF.

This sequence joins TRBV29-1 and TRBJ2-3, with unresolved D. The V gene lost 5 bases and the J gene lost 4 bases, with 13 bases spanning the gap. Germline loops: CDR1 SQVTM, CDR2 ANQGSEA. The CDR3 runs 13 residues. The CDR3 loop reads CSVRNSGPDTQYF. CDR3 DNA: TGCAGCGTTCGGAATTCAGGTCCAGATACGCAGTATTTT.